The subject of this entry is one TCR beta chain. Its antigen remains unidentified. The sample belongs to a study of cytomegalovirus exposure and HLA in healthy donors. In germline, CDR1 is SEHNR, CDR2 FQNEAQ (reference sequence). Trimming took 2 bases from V and 1 from J, leaving 8 bases between them. CDR3 length: 14 amino acids. The PCR employed 60 Vbeta primers together with 13 Jbeta primers. TCRdb's copy holds only in-frame clones and misses some; the assay was immunoSEQ multiplex PCR. The repertoire consists of roughly 170,000 clones, with around 82% occurring once and the leading ten covering around 0.96%. Study-wide points: Later genetic work tied a missense DCLRE1C variant to beta-chain V and J trimming. Rarity characterized most TCR sequences, yet some public TCRs appeared in many donors. Cytomegalovirus-associated TCR beta chains were listed, numbering 150 to 200.

The rearrangement uses TRBV7-9 and TRBJ1-1, with a weak D call TRBD1 (6 bases). The sequenced sample was PBMCs. The receptor comes from a man aged 30-40 years in good health and CMV-seronegative. CDR3 residues: CASSLPTGNTEAFF. CDR3 nucleotides: TGTGCCAGCAGCTTACCGACAGGGAACACTGAAGCTTTCTTT.